These 5 T cell receptor beta chains share one sample of origin, sequenced in a study of T cells in Graves' hyperthyroidism and ophthalmopathy. RNA transcripts served as the template for amplifying TCR beta CDR3 regions. First-round RT-PCR with HTBI primers amplified the TCR CDR3 region. MiXCR, applied by TCRdb to the multiplex PCR reads, yields one record per CDR3 protein. The table includes under 400,000 distinct CDR3 sequences, roughly 13% detected once. The sequencing sample was made of blood. These receptors were obtained from a woman younger than 35 with Graves' hyperthyroidism.

This clonotype has at least ten counts. The V call is TRBV20-1, the J call TRBJ2-1; D possibly matches TRBD1 or TRBD2 (7 bases each). This CDR3 is built from 14 residues. V was trimmed by 2 bases and J by 9 bases, leaving 17 bases between them. Germline V gives CDR1 DFQATT, CDR2 SNEGSKA (reference sequence). CDR3 in DNA: TGCAGTGCTAGAAGCAGGGGGGGGGGCGGTGAGCAGTTCTTC. Protein product: CSARSRGGGGEQFF.

This clonotype was recorded at least ten times. The J gene is TRBJ2-3, the V gene TRBV25-1; TRBD2 matches 9 bases. Trimming took 3 bases from V and 1 from J; bases not matched to a gene: 11. This CDR3 comprises 18 residues. Germline CDR1 is MGHDK and CDR2 is SYGVNS. CDR3 nucleotide sequence: TGTGCCAGCAGTGACCTAGCGGGATCCATAGACGGCACAGATACGCAGTATTTT. Amino acid sequence: CASSDLAGSIDGTDTQYF.

This clonotype was counted ten times or more. This chain uses TRBV12-3 or TRBV12-4 with TRBJ2-2; a weak D match, TRBD1 (5 bases). The CDR3 has 17 amino acids. The ends were cut back, 3 bases at V and 4 bases at J, with 18 bases in the middle. The CDR3 sequence is CASSLNWGMTGTGELFF. DNA of the CDR3: TGTGCCAGCAGTTTGAATTGGGGCATGACGGGCACCGGGGAGCTGTTTTTT.

This clonotype was seen repeatedly, ten times or more. The V gene is TRBV5-6, the J gene TRBJ1-1; D is ambiguous. The germline V gene encodes CDR1 SGHDT and CDR2 YYEEEE. This CDR3 region has 14 residues. V lost 4 bases and J lost 1, with 11 bases in between. CDR3 protein: CASSRGRGNTEAFF. For the CDR3, the DNA is TGTGCCAGCAGCCGAGGACGGGGGAACACTGAAGCTTTCTTT.

At least ten counts were recorded for this clonotype. This rearrangement joins TRBV12-3 or TRBV12-4 to TRBJ2-3; 8 bases agree with TRBD2. The CDR3 spans 17 residues. The V gene end was trimmed by 4 bases and the J gene end by 7 bases; junction bases not matched to a gene: 16. CDR3 bases: TGTGCCAGCAGTTCGACGACGGATTACGCGGGGGGTAATACGCAGTATTTT. Its protein product is CASSSTTDYAGGNTQYF.